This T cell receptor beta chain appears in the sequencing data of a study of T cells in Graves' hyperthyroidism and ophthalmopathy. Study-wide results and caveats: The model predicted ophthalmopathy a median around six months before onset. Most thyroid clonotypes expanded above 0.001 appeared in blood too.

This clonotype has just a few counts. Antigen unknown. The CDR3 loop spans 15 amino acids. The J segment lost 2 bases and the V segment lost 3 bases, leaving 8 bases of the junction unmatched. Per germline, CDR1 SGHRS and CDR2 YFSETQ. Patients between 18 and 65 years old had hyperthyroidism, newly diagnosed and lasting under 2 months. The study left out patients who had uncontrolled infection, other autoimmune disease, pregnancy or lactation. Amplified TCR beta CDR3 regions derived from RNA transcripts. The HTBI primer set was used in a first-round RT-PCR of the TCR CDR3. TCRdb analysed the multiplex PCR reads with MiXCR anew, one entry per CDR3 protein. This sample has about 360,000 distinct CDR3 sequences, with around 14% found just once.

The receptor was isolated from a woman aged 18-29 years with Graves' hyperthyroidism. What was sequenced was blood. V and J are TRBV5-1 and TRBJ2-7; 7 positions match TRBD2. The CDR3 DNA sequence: TGCGCCAGCAGCTCCGGACTAGTAGGTCCCTACGAGCAGTACTTC. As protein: CASSSGLVGPYEQYF.